The next 13 T cell receptor beta chains were all read from a single sample in a study of patients and donors after allogeneic stem cell transplantation. One entry per CDR3 protein, called by TCRdb with MiXCR from the RT-PCR reads. The sample includes 65,000 to 80,000 distinct CDR3 sequences, around 27% of them seen just once. Sequencing was performed on blood, either unsorted or a sorted T cell fraction (not recorded which). These receptors all come from a human donor who was either an allogeneic HSCT recipient or a stem cell or donor lymphocyte infusion donor (not recorded which). It is not recorded whose cells these are; they may come from a transplant donor.

The chain employs TRBV5-1 and TRBJ2-3; weak D call: TRBD1 (6 bases). Trimming removed 4 bases at V and 10 bases at J, with 22 bases between. This CDR3 region has 15 residues. Per the germline V gene, CDR1 is SGHRS and CDR2 is YFSETQ. DNA for the CDR3: TGCGCCAGCAGCCATAACAATCCCCCACAGGGCCCGCAGTATTTT. It yields the protein CASSHNNPPQGPQYF. Complete variable domain (other parts from reference TRBV5-1 and TRBJ2-3): KAGVTQTPRYLIKTRGQQVTLSCSPISGHRSVSWYQQTPGQGLQFLFEYFSETQRNKGNFPGRFSGRQFSNSRSEMNVSTLELGDSALYLCASSHNNPPQGPQYFGPGTRLTVL.

This clonotype came up a few times. This chain connects TRBV4-3 to TRBJ1-4, with no clear D. The V end lost 0 bases, the J end lost 8 bases, and 13 bases lay between the germline ends. The germline gives CDR1 LGHNA, CDR2 YSLEER. The CDR3 is made up of 15 amino acids. The CDR3 nucleotides read TGCGCCAGCAGCCAAGATGAAGCGGGCCCCGAAAAACTGTTTTTT. Its translation: CASSQDEAGPEKLFF.

This clonotype showed up just a few times. J is TRBJ1-1 and V is TRBV6-5; 8 nucleotides match TRBD1. Germline V gene sequence: CDR1 MNHEY, CDR2 SVGAGI. The CDR3 runs 15 residues. V gave up 6 bases and J gave up 1 base; unmatched junction bases: 7. In nucleotides, the CDR3 is TGTGCCAGCAGCACCAGGGGGCGCGGGAACACTGAAGCTTTCTTT. Translation: CASSTRGRGNTEAFF.

CDR3 sequence: CASSTLLAGVTGELFF. In DNA form, the CDR3 reads TGTGCCAGCAGCACCCTACTAGCGGGAGTCACCGGGGAGCTGTTTTTT. This chain links TRBV3-1 with TRBJ2-2; 11 bases are shared with TRBD2. CDR1 LGHDT and CDR2 YNNKEL come from the germline V gene (reference sequence). The CDR3 sequence is 16 residues long. Trimming took 5 bases from V and 4 from J; bases not matched to a gene: 6.

This clonotype was observed many times. The genes are TRBV2 and TRBJ1-5; possibly TRBD1 for D (5 bases). V lost 7 bases, J lost 2 bases, and 15 bases lay in between. CDR1 and CDR2 from the germline V gene are SNHLY and FYNNEI. There are 15 residues in the CDR3. Written as DNA, the CDR3 is TGTGCCAGCACCGCCGGGACCAGGCGCAATCAGCCCCAGCATTTT. Its translation: CASTAGTRRNQPQHF. Full variable domain (missing parts from reference TRBV2 and TRBJ1-5): EPEVTQTPSHQVTQMGQEVILRCVPISNHLYFYWYRQILGQKVEFLVSFYNNEISEKSEIFDDQFSVERPDGSNFTLKIRSTKLEDSAMYFCASTAGTRRNQPQHFGDGTRLSIL.

The chain couples TRBV5-4 to TRBJ2-7; D is unclear. This CDR3 is built from 14 residues. The V end lost 0 bases, the J end lost 2 bases, and 9 bases lay between the germline ends. Germline V gene data show CDR1 as SGHNT and CDR2 as YYREEE (reference sequence). The DNA of the CDR3 is TGTGCCAGCAGCTTGGATCGCGGAACCTACGAGCAGTACTTC. Its protein product is CASSLDRGTYEQYF.

There are a few counts of this clonotype. The chain is built from TRBV7-8 and TRBJ2-1; maybe TRBD2 (5 bases). Germline-derived CDR1 and CDR2 are SGHVS and FQNEAQ. V lost 5 bases and J lost 13, with 15 bases in between. CDR3 length: 12 amino acids. CDR3 sequence: CASSPFQRLQFF. The CDR3 DNA follows: TGTGCCAGCAGCCCATTTCAGCGGTTACAGTTCTTC.

The V and J genes are TRBV14 and TRBJ1-1, with no clear D. The CDR3 totals 14 residues. Germline CDR1 reads SGHDN; CDR2 reads FVKESK. Between the trimmed V and J ends, which lost 3 bases and 6 bases, there was a span of 14 bases. Here the CDR3 DNA reads TGTGCCAGCAGCCACTCCGACCTCTGGGCTGAAGCTTTCTTT. This codes for CASSHSDLWAEAFF.

The chain carries TRBV7-2 and TRBJ2-5; TRBD2 is a possible D gene (6 bases). Germline assignment: CDR1 SGHTA and CDR2 FQGNSA. Deletions cut 5 bases from V and 10 bases from J, with 23 bases between. There are 15 residues in the CDR3. This CDR3 is CASSTSRAPPGGQYF. Written as DNA, the CDR3 is TGTGCCAGCAGCACCTCCCGGGCCCCACCCGGGGGCCAGTACTTC.

This clonotype was recorded a few times. The chain has TRBV7-6 and TRBJ1-1; no firm D call. The CDR3 covers 14 residues. Trimming left V 1 base short and J 2 bases short, with 8 bases between. CDR1 SGHVS and CDR2 FNYEAQ come from the germline V gene. CDR3 sequence: CASSLGSSNTEAFF. The CDR3 region has the DNA TGTGCCAGCAGCTTAGGCTCCAGTAACACTGAAGCTTTCTTT.

This clonotype was counted between two and nine times. The chain carries TRBV12-3 or TRBV12-4 and TRBJ1-1; a weak D match, TRBD1 (5 bases). Trimming left V 6 bases short and J 5 bases short, with 19 bases between. This CDR3 region has 15 residues. Written as DNA, the CDR3 is TGTGCCAGCAGCGAAGAAAGTTTCGGGGGAACTGAAGCTTTCTTT. Translation: CASSEESFGGTEAFF.

CDR3 bases: TGTGCCAGCAGTTACGCGACCTACGAGCAGTACTTC. Translating it yields CASSYATYEQYF. The chain carries TRBV6-6 and TRBJ2-7; the D is unclear. V lost 2 bases to trimming and J lost 2 bases, with 4 bases between them. There are 12 residues in the CDR3. Germline CDR1 and CDR2: MNHNY and SVGAGI (reference sequence).

This clonotype was seen only once. One end of the junction fails to match germline, which may point to a read error. The chain couples TRBV18 to TRBJ2-1; 8 bases are a match to TRBD1. The length of the CDR3 is 16 residues. Germline CDR1 KGHSH, CDR2 LQKENI. The CDR3 bases are TGTGCCAGCTCCCCACGGGGCAGGGGGCCCTACAATGAGCAGTTCTTC. Protein sequence: CASSPRGRGPYNEQFF.